This T cell receptor (beta chain) is drawn from a study of CD8 T cells in ankylosing spondylitis. One entry per CDR3 protein results from TCRdb running MiXCR on the 5' RACE reads. The table has 300,000 to 350,000 distinct CDR3 sequences, around a tenth seen once; the top ten hold roughly 9.5%. This clonotype was picked up many times. Germline-derived CDR1 and CDR2 are MDHEN and SYDVKM. Trimming at V came to 6 bases and at J to 1 base, leaving 3 bases not matched to a gene. The CDR3 contains 13 residues. This sequence originates from a female donor with ankylosing spondylitis or in good health (not recorded which). The specimen sequenced was blood, either unsorted or a sorted T cell fraction (not recorded which). The rearrangement uses TRBV28 and TRBJ2-7; 7 bases fit TRBD1. The CDR3 protein is CASRQGTSYEQYF. The CDR3 region has the DNA TGTGCCAGCAGACAGGGGACATCCTACGAGCAGTACTTC.